This TCR beta chain was captured in a study of T cell responses to AZD1222 COVID-19 vaccine (dated by TCRdb to the early 2020s). Regarding the study in general: AZD1222 recipients with second doses at about 4 weeks or about 12 weeks were pooled, because spike-specific TCR depth and breadth did not differ between schedules. Enrollment into the trials was organized by age into subgroups of 18-55, 56-69 and 70-plus years, and those subgroups contained roughly 150, 30 and 60 TCR-sequenced participants, respectively. A total of approximately 240 trial participants underwent TCR sequencing, of whom around 200 received two doses of AZD1222 and approximately 25 received two doses of the MenACWY control vaccine. The full study reports these points: The 56-69-year group was small, and its depth increase did not reach significance, likely because of low power. Most participants were white British and females outnumbered males, and the authors suggested that clonal diversity may have been underestimated. Spike-specific TCR breadth and depth rose significantly after two AZD1222 doses compared with day 0 and with MenACWY recipients. Reportedly, almost half of the unique spike-specific TCRs recognized epitopes lying outside the regions that are mutated in the B.1.351 and B.1.1.7 variants. Conclusions about previously exposed vaccinees are limited because only five to seven AZD1222 recipients were SARS-CoV-2 seropositive at baseline. Because no day 14 peak-response samples were available, repertoires were characterized only after the peak T cell response. Vaccine-associated CD4 TCRs spanned the whole spike protein, with dominant responses in regions 160-218 and 743-854.

This clone appeared a single time. Its recognized antigen is unknown. One base away there is no much larger clone; base qualities are not given. The label giving this sample's time point can be read as: baseline before first vaccination. Vaccinee samples were obtained from the UK trials COV001 and COV002, which included a single-blind randomized controlled phase 2/3 trial of AZD1222 (ChAdOx1 nCoV-19) in healthy adults. Trial participant PBMC samples were collected at day 0 and day 28 after the second dose for TCRbeta chain sequencing. Based on the germline V gene, the CDR1 and CDR2 sequences are SGHAT and FQNNGV. The junction shows trimming of 8 bases on V and 1 base on J, plus 15 bases between the germline ends. The CDR3 has 15 amino acids, counting the end cysteine and phenylalanine. The only DNA kept is the CDR3, 45 bases in frame from the first base. The CDR3 regions of human TCRbeta chains were analyzed by immunosequencing. As for the original processing: TCRs in the repertoires were matched against a reference library of SARS-CoV-2-specific TCRs that had been generated with the MIRA antigen-specificity platform. Breadth was defined as the fraction of unique TCRs that were SARS-CoV-2-associated, and depth was defined as the fraction of total T cells that were SARS-CoV-2-associated. Using the MIRA data, each spike-specific TCR was assigned both to the spike region to which the TCR was reactive and to a CD4 or CD8 class. Log10-transformed breadth and depth values were compared by one-way ANOVA with Sidak's multiple comparisons tests. TCRdb took this table from immuneACCESS and kept in-frame rearrangements with V and J called. Such tables lack part of the clones; where checked against another copy, unresolved V genes explain under half of the gap, and the rest is unexplained. V and J calls and clone size are those listed in that table; D and trimming were worked out from the DNA. Counted in this sample were roughly 180,000 clones; about 90% of them appeared once. The ten largest clonotypes hold 2% to 3% of the sample.

Sequencing was performed on peripheral blood, taken on day 0 of AZD1222 vaccination. The sequence derives from an adult in good health. The V and J segments used are TRBV11-2 and TRBJ2-1, with a weak D call of TRBD2 (6 bases match). The sequence in DNA is TGTGCCAGCCAACGAGGCGGGACGTCCTACAATGAGCAGTTCTTC. Its translation is CASQRGGTSYNEQFF.